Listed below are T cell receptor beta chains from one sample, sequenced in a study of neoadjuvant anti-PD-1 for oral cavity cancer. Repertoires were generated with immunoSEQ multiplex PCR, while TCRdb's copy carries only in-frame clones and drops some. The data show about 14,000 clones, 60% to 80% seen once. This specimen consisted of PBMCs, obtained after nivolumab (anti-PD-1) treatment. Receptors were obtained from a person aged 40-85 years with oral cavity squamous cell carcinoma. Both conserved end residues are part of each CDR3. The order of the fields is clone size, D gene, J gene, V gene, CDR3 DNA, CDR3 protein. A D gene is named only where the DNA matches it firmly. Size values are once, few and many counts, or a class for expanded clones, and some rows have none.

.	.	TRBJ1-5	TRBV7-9	TGTGCCAGCAGCTCCGGGACTTCCAATCAGCCCCAGCATTTT	CASSSGTSNQPQHF
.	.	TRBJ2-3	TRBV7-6	TGTGCCAGCAGCGCCGGGACAAATAGGCGGACAGATACGCAGTATTTT	CASSAGTNRRTDTQYF
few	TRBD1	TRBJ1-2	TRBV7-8	TGTGCCAGCAGTTCAGAGCCTGGACAGGGGGCGCGAGGCTACACCTTC	CASSSEPGQGARGYTF
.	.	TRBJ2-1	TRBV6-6	TGTGCCAGCAGTTACACAGAAACGCAGTTCTTC	CASSYTETQFF
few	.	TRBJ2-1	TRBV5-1	TGCGCCAGCAGCCTCTCCTCTACCTACGGGACTGGTGAGCAGTTCTTC	CASSLSSTYGTGEQFF
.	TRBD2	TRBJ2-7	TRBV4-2	TGTGCCAGCAGCCAAGGCCCCCGTGAGCGGGAGGTGCAGTACTTC	CASSQGPREREVQYF
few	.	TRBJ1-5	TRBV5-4	TGTGCCAGCAGCTCACAGGGCGATAATCAGCCCCAGCATTTT	CASSSQGDNQPQHF
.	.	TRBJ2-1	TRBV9	TGTGCCAGCCAGCCGGGACCATCATACAATGAGCAGTTCTTC	CASQPGPSYNEQFF
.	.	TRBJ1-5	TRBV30	TGTGCCTGGAGTGCACCGGGCTCCCATGGGCAGCCCCAGCATTTT	CAWSAPGSHGQPQHF
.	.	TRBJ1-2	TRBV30	TGTGCCTGGAGTACTTACTTAACCTACACAGGGAGGACGTCTGGCTACACCTTC	CAWSTYLTYTGRTSGYTF
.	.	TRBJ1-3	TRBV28	TGTGCCAGCAGCTTGGGCGGGGTCTCTGGAAACACCATATATTTT	CASSLGGVSGNTIYF
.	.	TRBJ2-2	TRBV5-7	TGTGCCAGCAGCTTGGGGCCGAACACCGGGGAGCTGTTTTTT	CASSLGPNTGELFF
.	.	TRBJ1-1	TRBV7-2	TGTGCCAGCAGCCGGAGGACAGTGAACACTGAAGCTTTCTTT	CASSRRTVNTEAFF
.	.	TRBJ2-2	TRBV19	TGTGCCAGTAGTTTAACGGGGGGCGCTTTGTCCGGGGAGCTGTTTTTT	CASSLTGGALSGELFF
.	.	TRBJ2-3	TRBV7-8	TGTGCCAGCAGCTTAGCTCTGGGGGCTATGGGAGATACGCAGTATTTT	CASSLALGAMGDTQYF
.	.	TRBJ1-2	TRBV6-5	TGTGCCAGCAGTTACGACGGCAGGACCTATGGCTACACCTTC	CASSYDGRTYGYTF
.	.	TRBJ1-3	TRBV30	TGTGCCTTAGGGAACCCTGGAAACACCATATATTTT	CALGNPGNTIYF
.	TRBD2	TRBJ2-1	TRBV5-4	TGTGCCAGCAGCTATTTAGCGGGCCGCTCCTACAATGAGCAGTTCTTC	CASSYLAGRSYNEQFF
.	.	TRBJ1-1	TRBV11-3	TGTGCCAGCAGCTTAGAGGTGAGAACTGAAGCTTTCTTT	CASSLEVRTEAFF
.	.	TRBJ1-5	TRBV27	TGTGCCAGCAGTCAAGGTGGGCCCAATCAGCCCCAGCATTTT	CASSQGGPNQPQHF
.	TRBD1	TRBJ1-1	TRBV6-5	TGTGCCAGCAGTTACTCGCGACAGGGTGACACTGAAGCTTTCTTT	CASSYSRQGDTEAFF
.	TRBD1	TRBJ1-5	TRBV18	TGTGCCAGCTCACCACCGGGACAGCGCAATCAGCCCCAGCATTTT	CASSPPGQRNQPQHF
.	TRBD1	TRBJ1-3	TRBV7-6	TGTGCCAGCAGCTCGACAGGGAACTCTGGAAACACCATATATTTT	CASSSTGNSGNTIYF
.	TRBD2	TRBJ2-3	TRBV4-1	TGCGCCAGCAGCCAACCGACTAGCGGGAGGACAGATACGCAGTATTTT	CASSQPTSGRTDTQYF
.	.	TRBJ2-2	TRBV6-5	TGTGCCAGCCAAGAGGCGTTTAGGAACGCCGGGGAGCTGTTTTTT	CASQEAFRNAGELFF
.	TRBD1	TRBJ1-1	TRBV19	TGTGCCAGTAGCAATAACAGGGGGTCTGAAGCTTTCTTT	CASSNNRGSEAFF
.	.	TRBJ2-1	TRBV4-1	TGCGCCAGCAGCCAAGCCCCGAGTGGCGGGGCCTACAATGAGCAGTTCTTC	CASSQAPSGGAYNEQFF
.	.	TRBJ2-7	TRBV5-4	TGTGCCAGCGGCTCAAAGGAGTCCTACGAGCAGTACTTC	CASGSKESYEQYF
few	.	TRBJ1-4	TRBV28	TGTGCCAGCAGTACCGTCGAGGAAAAACTGTTTTTT	CASSTVEEKLFF
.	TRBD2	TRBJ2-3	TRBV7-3	TGTGCCAGCAGCTTATCGGGCGGGAGGGCAGATACGCAGTATTTT	CASSLSGGRADTQYF
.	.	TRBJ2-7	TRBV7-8	TGTGCCAGCGGCTTCCGGGACGCCTCCTACGAGCAGTACTTC	CASGFRDASYEQYF
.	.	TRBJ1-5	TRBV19	TGTGCCAGTAGTACCGGGGGGGGGAACAGACACAATCAGCCCCAGCATTTT	CASSTGGGNRHNQPQHF
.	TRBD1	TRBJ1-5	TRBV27	TGTGCCAGCCAAGCCGGGACAGGGGGTCGGTTTTATCAGCCCCAGCATTTT	CASQAGTGGRFYQPQHF
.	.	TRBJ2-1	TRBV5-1	TGCGCCAGCAGCTTGGGAGGCTCAGGTAGCTACAATGAGCAGTTCTTC	CASSLGGSGSYNEQFF
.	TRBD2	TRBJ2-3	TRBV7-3	TGTGCCAGCAGCTTTGGCGGGGGGGCCATGGATACGCAGTATTTT	CASSFGGGAMDTQYF
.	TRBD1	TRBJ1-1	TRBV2	TGTGCCAGTCGGGACAGGGGGTCGTCTGAAGCTTTCTTT	CASRDRGSSEAFF
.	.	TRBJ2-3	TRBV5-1	TGCGCCAGCAGCTCCCGACAACCAAGTTATGGGCTGAGTACAGATACGCAGTATTTT	CASSSRQPSYGLSTDTQYF
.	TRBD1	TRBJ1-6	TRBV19	TGTGCCAGTAGTACGGAGGGGACAGGGGGCGCTGGGACCCTCCACTTT	CASSTEGTGGAGTLHF
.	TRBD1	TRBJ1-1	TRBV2	TGTGCCAGCAGTGAATCGGGACAGGCCAAGGGGGACACTGAAGCTTTCTTT	CASSESGQAKGDTEAFF
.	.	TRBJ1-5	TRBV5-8	TGTGCCAGCAGGATGGTTTATAGCAATCAGCCCCAGCATTTT	CASRMVYSNQPQHF
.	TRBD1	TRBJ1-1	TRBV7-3	TGTGCCAGCAGCTTACGGGGACAGGGGCTTATGAACACTGAAGCTTTCTTT	CASSLRGQGLMNTEAFF
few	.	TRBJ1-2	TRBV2	TGTGCCAGCAGTGACAGGGGAGTGCCGCCAAGGACCTTC	CASSDRGVPPRTF
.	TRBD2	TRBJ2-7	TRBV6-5	TGTGCCAGCAGTGGACTAGCGGGGTACGAGCAGTACTTC	CASSGLAGYEQYF
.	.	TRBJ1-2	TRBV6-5	TGTGCCAGCAGGACAGGCGGATCCTATGGCTACACCTTC	CASRTGGSYGYTF
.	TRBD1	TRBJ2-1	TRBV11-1	TGTGCCAGCAGACCTACAGGGGATAATGAGCAGTTCTTC	CASRPTGDNEQFF
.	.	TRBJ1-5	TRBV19	TGTGCCAGTAGTCCATTGGACCGCGGGAGCAATCAGCCCCAGCATTTT	CASSPLDRGSNQPQHF
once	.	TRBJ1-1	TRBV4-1	TGCGCCAGCAGCCAAGTCAAAGGGATGAGAGTTGGAGCTTTCTTT	CASSQVKGMRVGAFF
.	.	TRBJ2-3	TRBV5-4	TGTGCCAGCAGCTCCCCCCCCGGTACGCAGTATTTT	CASSSPPGTQYF
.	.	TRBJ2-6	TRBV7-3	TGTGCCAGCAGCTTGGGGGGACCGAAGAGCTCTGGGGCCAACGTCCTGACTTTC	CASSLGGPKSSGANVLTF
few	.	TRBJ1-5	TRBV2	TGTGCCAGCAGGCCTGGAGGACAGTTTGGCAATCAGCCCCAGCATTTT	CASRPGGQFGNQPQHF
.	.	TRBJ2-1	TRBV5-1	TGCGCCAGCAGCCTAGGACAGAGCTCCTACAATGAGCAGTTCTTC	CASSLGQSSYNEQFF
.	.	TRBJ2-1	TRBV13	TGTGCCAGCAGCTTAGCCCGAGTCCTTAGTCTTTACTCCTACAATGAGCAGTTCTTC	CASSLARVLSLYSYNEQFF
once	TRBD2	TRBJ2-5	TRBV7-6	TGTGCCAGCAGCTTTCAGACTAGCGAGACCCAGTACTTC	CASSFQTSETQYF
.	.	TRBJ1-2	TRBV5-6	TGTGCCAGCAGTGATACAGGGTTCCGGCGTGGCTACACCTTC	CASSDTGFRRGYTF
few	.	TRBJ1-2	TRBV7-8	TGTGCCAGCAGCTTCGATTTCTATGGCTACACCTTC	CASSFDFYGYTF